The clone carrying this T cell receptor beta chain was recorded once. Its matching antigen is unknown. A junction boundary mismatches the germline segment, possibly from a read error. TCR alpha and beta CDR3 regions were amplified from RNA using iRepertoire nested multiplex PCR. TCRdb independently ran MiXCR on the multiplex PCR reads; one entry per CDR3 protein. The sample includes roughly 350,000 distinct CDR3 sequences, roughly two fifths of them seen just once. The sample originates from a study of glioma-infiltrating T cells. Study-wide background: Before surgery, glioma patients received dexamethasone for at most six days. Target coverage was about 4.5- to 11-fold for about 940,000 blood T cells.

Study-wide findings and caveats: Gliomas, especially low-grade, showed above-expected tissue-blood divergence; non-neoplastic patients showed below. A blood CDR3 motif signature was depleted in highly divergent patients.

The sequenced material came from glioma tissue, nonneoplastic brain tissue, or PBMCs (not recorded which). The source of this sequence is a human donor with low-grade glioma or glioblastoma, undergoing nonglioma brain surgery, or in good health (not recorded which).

The CDR3 bases are TGCAGTGCTAGAGATGCTTTTCTAGGGCGGGGAGACAATAAGCAGTTCTTC. It encodes CSARDAFLGRGDNKQFF. This rearrangement joins TRBV20-1 to TRBJ2-1; D may be TRBD2 (6 bases). From germline, CDR1 is DFQATT and CDR2 SNEGSKA (reference sequence). The CDR3 consists of 17 residues.